The sequence of this T cell receptor beta chain was determined in a study of blood T cells in healthy people across ages. Looked up from germline, CDR1 is SQVTM and CDR2 is ANQGSEA. V was pared by 7 bases and J by 0 bases, with 11 bases between. The CDR3 length is 13 residues. A second PCR, run for about 7 to 12 cycles, used a sample-barcoded 5' primer plus a J-beta primer mix. One entry per CDR3 protein, called by TCRdb with MiXCR from the 5' RACE reads. The table includes 650,000 to 800,000 distinct CDR3 sequences, approximately 52% detected once. Study-wide points: The donors' CMV status was not determined, possibly confounding changes in expanded clonotypes.

In the case of this clonotype: Its antigen is currently unknown.

The sample was blood. The V and J genes are TRBV29-1 and TRBJ2-3; weak D call: TRBD2 (6 bases). This TCR came from a woman of 80 years or more in good health. The CDR3 here is CSAGTSSTDTQYF. Here the CDR3 DNA reads TGCAGCGCCGGGACTTCTAGCACAGATACGCAGTATTTT.